The clone carrying this TCR beta chain occurred many times. Its target is unknown. Noted time point: persistent/refractory GD, antithyroid drugs over 5 years with positive TRAb. Making the TCR library involved RNA that had been extracted from PBMCs. The guidelines of the American Thyroid Association were the basis for diagnosing Graves' disease. The EDTA tubes were filled with 8 to 9.5 milliliters of drawn peripheral blood. This sample stems from a study of regulatory T cells in long-lasting Graves disease. General study results and limits: Graves' patients with persistent disease showed TCR diversity lower than patients newly diagnosed. When disease was persistent, TRBV28, TRBJ1-2 and TRBJ2-5 were the favored segments.

HTBI primers from iRepertoire and Arm-PCR of CDR3 regions yielded the TCR beta libraries. TCRdb used MiXCR to reprocess the multiplex PCR reads, holding one entry per CDR3 protein. The sample gives approximately 400,000 distinct CDR3 sequences, about 25% of which show up once; roughly 28% is in the top ten. Per germline, CDR1 LGHDT and CDR2 YNNKEL (reference sequence). V lost 4 bases to trimming and J lost 3 bases, with 21 bases between them. The CDR3 spans 17 residues. The sequence was obtained from a female donor with Graves disease. The chain combines TRBV3-1 with TRBJ1-2, with D perhaps matching TRBD1 (5 bases). The sample in question was peripheral blood mononuclear cells (PBMCs), obtained when the disease was refractory, from a patient treated with antithyroid drugs. The CDR3 is CASSPGNQRGTDYGYTF. In DNA, the CDR3 is TGTGCCAGCAGCCCTGGTAATCAGCGAGGGACGGACTATGGCTACACCTTC.